This T cell receptor (beta chain) originates from a study of shared clonotypes between healthy human individuals. The germline gives CDR1 DFQATT, CDR2 SNEGSKA (reference sequence). CDR3 size: 11 residues. Trimming took off 3 bases at V and 7 bases at J, with 6 bases between the two ends. The method was immunoSEQ multiplex PCR; TCRdb's version includes in-frame clones alone and lacks a portion of them. The sample lists over 2,000,000 clones, around 93% occurring once. Regarding the study as a whole: Limited genetic and exposure-history diversity came from having few donors.

Positive CCR7 selection of CD45RO-negative cells yielded the naive CD8 cells, and terminally differentiated effector memory CD45RA+ cells were excluded. On this clone itself: Its antigen remains unknown. Different DNA sequences within this sample yield the same CDR3.

Specimen: naive CD8+ T cells from PBMCs. The chain links TRBV20-1 to TRBJ2-2; D gene unclear. The origin of this receptor is a man aged 18 to 35 in good health. Some clones in this sample may be carry-over from other donors' samples. Here the CDR3 DNA reads TGCAGTGCTAGGGAGTACGGGGAGCTGTTTTTT. Protein product: CSAREYGELFF.